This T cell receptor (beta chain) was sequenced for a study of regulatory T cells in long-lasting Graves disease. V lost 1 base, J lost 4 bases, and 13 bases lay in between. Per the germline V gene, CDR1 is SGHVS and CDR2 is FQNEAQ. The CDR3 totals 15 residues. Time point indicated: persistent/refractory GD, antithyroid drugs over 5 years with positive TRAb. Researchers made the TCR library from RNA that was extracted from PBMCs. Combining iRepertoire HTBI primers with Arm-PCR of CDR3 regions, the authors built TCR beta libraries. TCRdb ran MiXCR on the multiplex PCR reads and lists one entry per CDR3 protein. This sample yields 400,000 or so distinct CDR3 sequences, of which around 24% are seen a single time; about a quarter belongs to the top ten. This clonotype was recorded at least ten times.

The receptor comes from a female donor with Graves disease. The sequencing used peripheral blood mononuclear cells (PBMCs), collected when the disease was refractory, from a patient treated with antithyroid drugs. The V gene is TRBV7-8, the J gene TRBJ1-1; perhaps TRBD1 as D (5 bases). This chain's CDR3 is CASSLGRQMGTEAFF. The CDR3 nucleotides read TGTGCCAGCAGCTTAGGACGACAGATGGGCACTGAAGCTTTCTTT.